Many counts were recorded for the clone carrying this TCR beta chain. The antigen is unknown. Coverage ceases 3 residues before the CDR3 finishes, and the germline J gene fills in the end. TCRdb's copy holds only in-frame clones and misses some; the assay was immunoSEQ multiplex PCR. This sample carries around 47,000 clones, none of them present only once. In germline, CDR1 is MNHEY, CDR2 SVGEGT. The CDR3 is 14 residues long. V was pared by 11 bases and J by 1 base, with 17 bases between. The data belong to a study of T cell clonality in common variable immunodeficiency. Donors gave 5 to 8 ml heparinized peripheral whole blood. Findings and limits, study-wide: CVID patient heterogeneity limited repertoire-clinical complication correlations. Reportedly, TCR beta sequences from common variable immunodeficiency showed fewer deletions and N-nucleotide insertions.

Input material: peripheral blood mononuclear cells. V usage is TRBV6-2 or TRBV6-3 and J usage is TRBJ2-5, with D possibly being TRBD2 (6 bases). The receptor comes from a person aged 18-70 years in good health. The CDR3 DNA, read in part, is TGTGCCGGTAGCCGGGGGAGCCCCCAAGAGACC. The encoded protein is CAGSRGSPQET. In full, the CDR3 reads CAGSRGSPQETQYF.